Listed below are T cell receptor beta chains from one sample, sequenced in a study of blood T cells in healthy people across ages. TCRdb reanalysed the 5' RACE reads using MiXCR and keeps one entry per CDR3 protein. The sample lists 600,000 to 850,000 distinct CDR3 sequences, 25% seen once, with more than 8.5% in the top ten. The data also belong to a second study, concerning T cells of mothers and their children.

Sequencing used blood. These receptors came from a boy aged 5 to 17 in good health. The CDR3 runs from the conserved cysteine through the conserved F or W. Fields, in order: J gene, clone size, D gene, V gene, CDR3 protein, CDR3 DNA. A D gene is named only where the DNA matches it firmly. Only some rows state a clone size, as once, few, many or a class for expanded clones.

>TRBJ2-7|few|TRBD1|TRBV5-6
CASSLAAGGYEQYF
TGTGCCAGCAGCTTGGCGGCAGGGGGCTACGAGCAGTACTTC
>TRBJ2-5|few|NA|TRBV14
CASSQLLPGRETQYF
TGTGCCAGCAGTCAACTCCTTCCGGGAAGGGAGACCCAGTACTTC
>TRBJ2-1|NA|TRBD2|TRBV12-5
CASGFLGLGRGDNEQFF
TGTGCTAGTGGCTTTTTGGGATTGGGGCGGGGGGACAATGAGCAGTTCTTC
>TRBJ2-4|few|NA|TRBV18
CASSPFSEGDIQYF
TGTGCCAGCTCACCATTTAGCGAGGGAGACATTCAGTACTTC
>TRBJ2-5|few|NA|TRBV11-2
CASSPPGLAYRQETQYF
TGTGCCAGCAGTCCCCCAGGTCTAGCTTATCGCCAAGAGACCCAGTACTTC
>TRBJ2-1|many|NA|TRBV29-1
CSVETQGEQFF
TGCAGCGTTGAAACCCAAGGGGAGCAGTTCTTC
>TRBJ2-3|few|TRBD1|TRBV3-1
CASSSSTGRTDTQYF
TGTGCCAGCAGCTCATCGACAGGGCGCACAGATACGCAGTATTTT
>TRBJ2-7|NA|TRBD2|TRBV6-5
CASSSGLASHEQYF
TGTGCCAGCAGCTCCGGACTAGCCAGCCACGAGCAGTACTTC
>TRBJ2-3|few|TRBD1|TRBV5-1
CASSPDRGLDTQYF
TGCGCCAGCAGCCCGGACAGGGGGCTGGATACGCAGTATTTT
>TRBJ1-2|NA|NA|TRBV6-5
CASSPSWGFGYTF
TGTGCCAGCAGTCCATCTTGGGGCTTTGGCTACACCTTC
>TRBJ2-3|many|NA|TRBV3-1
CASSPQRDTQYF
TGTGCCAGCAGCCCCCAACGGGATACGCAGTATTTT
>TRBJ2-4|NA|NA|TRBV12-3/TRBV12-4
CASSFPWLAKNIQYF
TGTGCCAGCAGTTTTCCTTGGCTAGCCAAAAACATTCAGTACTTC
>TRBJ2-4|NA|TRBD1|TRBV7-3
CASSLRDRGNELAKNIQYF
TGTGCCAGCAGCTTACGGGACAGAGGGAACGAACTAGCCAAAAACATTCAGTACTTC
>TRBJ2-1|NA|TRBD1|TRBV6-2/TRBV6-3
CASSYTTGTAPDEQFF
TGTGCCAGCAGTTACACTACCGGGACAGCGCCTGATGAGCAGTTCTTC
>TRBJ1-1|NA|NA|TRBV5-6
CASSQVTENTEAFF
TGTGCCAGCAGCCAAGTAACAGAGAACACTGAAGCTTTCTTT
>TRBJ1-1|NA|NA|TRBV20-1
CSASARNTEAFF
TGCAGTGCTAGTGCCCGGAACACTGAAGCTTTCTTT
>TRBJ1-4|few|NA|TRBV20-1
CSARDRLDEKLFF
TGCAGTGCTAGAGACCGTTTAGATGAAAAACTGTTTTTT
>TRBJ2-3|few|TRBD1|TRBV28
CASSFDFVTGSTDTQYF
TGTGCCAGCAGTTTTGATTTTGTGACAGGGAGCACAGATACGCAGTATTTT
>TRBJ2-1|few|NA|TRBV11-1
CASSDLPGHIEQFF
TGTGCCAGCAGCGACCTTCCGGGACATATAGAGCAGTTCTTC
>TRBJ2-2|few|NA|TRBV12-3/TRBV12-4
CASRAGTTNTGELFF
TGTGCCAGCAGGGCCGGGACCACGAACACCGGGGAGCTGTTTTTT
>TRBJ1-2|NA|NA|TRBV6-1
CASSRLGYGYTF
TGTGCCAGCAGCCGTTTGGGCTATGGCTACACCTTC
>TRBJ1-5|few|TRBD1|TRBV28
CASRDWGQGNQPQHF
TGTGCCAGCCGAGATTGGGGACAGGGAAATCAGCCCCAGCATTTT
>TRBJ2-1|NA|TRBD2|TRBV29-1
CSAAGLAGNEQFF
TGCAGCGCTGCCGGGCTAGCGGGAAATGAGCAGTTCTTC
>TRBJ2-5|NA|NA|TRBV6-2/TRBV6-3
CASGWRRETQYF
TGTGCCAGCGGGTGGAGGAGGGAGACCCAGTACTTC
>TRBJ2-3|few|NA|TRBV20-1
CSARDLDYGNTQYF
TGCAGTGCTAGAGATCTCGACTACGGGAATACGCAGTATTTT
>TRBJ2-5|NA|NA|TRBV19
CASRMLGDLQETQYF
TGTGCCAGTAGAATGTTAGGCGATCTTCAAGAGACCCAGTACTTC
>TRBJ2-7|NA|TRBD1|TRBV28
CASSYRDRVYF
TGTGCCAGCAGTTACCGGGACAGGGTGTACTTC
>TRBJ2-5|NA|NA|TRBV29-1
CSADQTLSGRTQYF
TGCAGCGCTGACCAGACCTTGTCGGGGCGGACCCAGTACTTC
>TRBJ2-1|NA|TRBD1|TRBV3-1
CASSPNTGESYNEQFF
TGTGCCAGCAGCCCAAATACAGGGGAATCCTACAATGAGCAGTTCTTC
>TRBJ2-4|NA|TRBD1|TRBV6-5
CASSETRDSQSKNIQYF
TGTGCCAGCAGTGAGACCCGGGACAGTCAATCCAAAAACATTCAGTACTTC
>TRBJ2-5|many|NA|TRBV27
CASSLDLGETQYF
TGTGCCAGCAGCCTCGACTTGGGGGAGACCCAGTACTTC
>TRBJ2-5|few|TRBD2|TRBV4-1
CASSHGTREGRKETQYF
TGCGCCAGCAGCCATGGGACCCGGGAGGGGAGAAAAGAGACCCAGTACTTC
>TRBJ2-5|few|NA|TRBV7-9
CASSAWIETQYF
TGTGCCAGCAGCGCGTGGATAGAGACCCAGTACTTC
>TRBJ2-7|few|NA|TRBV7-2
CASSAGSPYEQYF
TGTGCCAGCAGCGCCGGGAGCCCCTACGAGCAGTACTTC
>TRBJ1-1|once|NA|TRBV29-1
CSVQGALNTEAFF
TGCAGCGTCCAGGGAGCGTTGAACACTGAAGCTTTCTTT
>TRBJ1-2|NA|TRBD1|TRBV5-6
CASSLGQGVSYTF
TGTGCCAGCAGCTTGGGCCAGGGGGTCAGCTACACCTTC
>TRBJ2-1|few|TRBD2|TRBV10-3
CAIRTSGKTNEQFF
TGTGCCATCAGGACTAGCGGGAAGACCAATGAGCAGTTCTTC
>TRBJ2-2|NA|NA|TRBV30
CAWRRDGTGELFF
TGTGCCTGGAGGAGGGACGGAACCGGGGAGCTGTTTTTT